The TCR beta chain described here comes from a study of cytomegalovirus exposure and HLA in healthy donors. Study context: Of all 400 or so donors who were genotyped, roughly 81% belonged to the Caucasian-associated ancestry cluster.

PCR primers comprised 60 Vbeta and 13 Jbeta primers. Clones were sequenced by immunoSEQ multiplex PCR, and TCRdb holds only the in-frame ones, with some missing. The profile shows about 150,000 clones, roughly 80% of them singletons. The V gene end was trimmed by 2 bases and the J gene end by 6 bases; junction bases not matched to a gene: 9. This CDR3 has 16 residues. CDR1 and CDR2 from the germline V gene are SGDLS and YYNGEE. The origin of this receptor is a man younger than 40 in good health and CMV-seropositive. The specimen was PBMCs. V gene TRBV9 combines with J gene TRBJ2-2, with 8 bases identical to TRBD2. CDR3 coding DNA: TGTGCCAGCAGCGTGTTCAGCGGGAGTAGTTCCGGGGAGCTGTTTTTT. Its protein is CASSVFSGSSSGELFF.